These T cell receptor beta chains were read from a single sample in a study of control samples from healthy donors and cancer patients. TCRdb's table, derived via immunoSEQ multiplex PCR, lists solely in-frame clones and lacks some. The repertoire holds roughly 200,000 clones, about 94% seen once, with more than 1.3% in the top ten. What was sequenced was blood. The source of these receptors is a man aged 50 to 59 in good health. The conserved cysteine and the conserved F or W are not part of the CDR3 here. The order of the fields is D gene, J gene, clone size, CDR3 length, V gene, CDR3 protein. A D gene is named only where the DNA matches it firmly. Clone size is shown for a subset of rows, as once, few, many or a class of expanded clone.

>NA|TRBJ1-1|NA|13|TRBV6-4
ASRNPGTVNTEAF
>TRBD1|TRBJ1-2|NA|10|TRBV3-1/TRBV3-2
ASTQQGFGYT
>NA|TRBJ2-7|once|11|TRBV11-3
ASSLRGSYEQY
>TRBD2|TRBJ2-3|once|15|TRBV11-2
ASSFPLAGGVADTQY
>NA|TRBJ1-2|NA|11|TRBV11-2
ASSPSVGNGYT
>NA|TRBJ1-1|NA|12|TRBV5-4
ASSPEPGRTEAF
>NA|TRBJ2-2|NA|9|TRBV10-1
ASSETGELF
>TRBD1|TRBJ1-5|NA|14|TRBV4-1
ASSQGLDRGLKPQH
>NA|TRBJ1-5|NA|11|TRBV7-9
ASSPDGQQPQH
>NA|TRBJ2-5|NA|11|TRBV18
ASSPSTKETQY
>NA|TRBJ1-2|NA|11|TRBV3-1/TRBV3-2
ASSQDLGYGYT
>NA|TRBJ1-1|NA|11|TRBV11-2
ASSLGRTTEAF